A selection of T cell receptor beta chains follows, all from one sample in a study of cytomegalovirus exposure and HLA in healthy donors. TCRdb's copy holds only in-frame clones and misses some; the assay was immunoSEQ multiplex PCR. The sample holds around 150,000 clones; over 75% are singletons and the top ten take around 1.5%. The sample comprised PBMCs. The receptor source for this set is a woman aged 30 to 39 in good health and CMV-seronegative. Both conserved end residues are part of each CDR3. The D gene is left open where the match is weak. Clone size is not always given. Where it is, it says once, few, many or a class for expanded clones.

-,-,TRBV7-8,TRBJ2-3,CASSRRGQTSTDTQYF,TGTGCCAGCAGCCGACGGGGACAAACGAGCACAGATACGCAGTATTTT
-,TRBD2,TRBV27,TRBJ2-1,CASSLSSAGGVDEQFF,TGTGCCAGCAGTTTATCCTCAGCGGGGGGGGTGGATGAGCAGTTCTTC
-,TRBD1,TRBV5-4,TRBJ1-1,CASSNNRGTEAFF,TGTGCCAGCAGCAATAACAGGGGCACTGAAGCTTTCTTT
-,TRBD2,TRBV27,TRBJ2-3,CASSFWLADTDTQYF,TGTGCCAGCAGTTTCTGGCTAGCGGATACAGATACGCAGTATTTT
once,-,TRBV4-1,TRBJ1-1,CASSPQQGRDTEAFF,TGCGCCAGCAGCCCTCAACAGGGTCGGGACACTGAAGCTTTCTTT
few,-,TRBV29-1,TRBJ2-3,CSVEVTGTDTQYF,TGCAGCGTTGAAGTCACAGGCACAGATACGCAGTATTTT
few,-,TRBV28,TRBJ1-2,CASSLSARGYTF,TGTGCCAGCAGTTTATCAGCGCGGGGCTACACCTTC
-,-,TRBV5-1,TRBJ1-1,CASSLGTAAEAFF,TGCGCCAGCAGCTTGGGAACAGCGGCTGAAGCTTTCTTT
-,-,TRBV5-1,TRBJ1-1,CASSLDRNTEAFF,TGCGCCAGCAGCTTGGACAGGAACACTGAAGCTTTCTTT
-,-,TRBV2,TRBJ2-2,CASSSGFLTGELFF,TGTGCCAGCAGTTCCGGTTTTCTCACCGGGGAGCTGTTTTTT
-,-,TRBV2,TRBJ1-1,CASGAEVMNTEAFF,TGTGCCAGCGGGGCAGAAGTTATGAACACTGAAGCTTTCTTT
-,TRBD1,TRBV7-9,TRBJ1-2,CASSPRGGDYGYTF,TGTGCCAGCAGCCCCAGAGGGGGCGACTATGGCTACACCTTC
-,TRBD1,TRBV7-6,TRBJ1-6,CASRQGTNSPLHF,TGTGCCAGTCGACAGGGGACGAATTCACCCCTCCACTTT
-,-,TRBV19,TRBJ1-1,CASSSNQGTTEAFF,TGTGCCAGTAGTTCCAACCAGGGTACCACTGAAGCTTTCTTT
-,TRBD1,TRBV4-1,TRBJ2-1,CASSQDKGQGAGNEQFF,TGCGCCAGCAGCCAAGATAAGGGACAGGGGGCTGGTAATGAGCAGTTCTTC